These 11 T cell receptor beta chains came from one sample sequenced in a study of identical twins' blood T cells. TCRdb ran MiXCR on the 5' RACE reads and lists one entry per CDR3 protein. The sample yields 350,000 to 400,000 distinct CDR3 sequences, about 28% seen once. Sequencing was performed on PBMCs. The receptors here all came from a woman aged 18 to 55 in good health.

This sequence joins TRBV20-1 and TRBJ1-5; D remains unclear. The germline CDR1 and CDR2 sequences are DFQATT and SNEGSKA (reference sequence). CDR3 length equals 13 residues. The V end was cut by 4 bases, the J end by 4 bases, with 11 bases between. CDR3 sequence: CSAKARANQPQHF. The CDR3 bases are TGCAGTGCTAAGGCAAGAGCTAATCAGCCCCAGCATTTT.

The CDR3 nucleotides read TGTGCCAGTAGTTTCATGGGACAGGGGAACACTGAAGCTTTCTTT. It is translated as CASSFMGQGNTEAFF. The J gene is TRBJ1-1, the V gene TRBV19; 9 bases map to TRBD1. The germline CDR1 and CDR2 sequences are LNHDA and SQIVND (reference sequence). This CDR3 is 15 amino acids long. V gave up 5 bases and J gave up 1 base; unmatched junction bases: 5.

This clonotype occurred a few times. J is TRBJ2-3 and V is TRBV20-1, with a weak D call TRBD2 (5 bases). The CDR3 has 14 residues. Trimming pared 3 bases from V and 0 bases from J, leaving 10 bases between. The germline V gene encodes CDR1 DFQATT and CDR2 SNEGSKA (reference sequence). The chain's CDR3 is CSASLPGSTDTQYF. CDR3 nucleotide sequence: TGCAGTGCTAGTTTGCCGGGGAGCACAGATACGCAGTATTTT.

The chain is built from TRBV29-1 and TRBJ2-1; D not certain. Germline V lookup: CDR1 SQVTM, CDR2 ANQGSEA. The CDR3 is made up of 13 amino acids. V lost 7 bases to trimming and J lost 5 bases, with 15 bases between them. The CDR3 loop reads CSASGFLNNEQFF. The CDR3 bases are TGCAGCGCTTCCGGGTTCCTCAACAATGAGCAGTTCTTC.

This chain joins TRBV2 and TRBJ2-5, with 13 positions matching TRBD2. Germline CDR1 is SNHLY and CDR2 is FYNNEI. The CDR3 has 19 amino acids. Trimming at V came to 6 bases and at J to 1 base, leaving 14 bases not matched to a gene. This chain's CDR3 is CASRGDRRTSGSLQETQYF. The CDR3 DNA is TGTGCCAGCAGAGGGGACAGAAGGACTAGCGGGAGTCTCCAAGAGACCCAGTACTTC.

The chain links TRBV27 to TRBJ1-1, with 9 bases identical to TRBD1. V lost 5 bases and J lost 6; bases outside the gene matches: 13. This CDR3 spans 16 amino acids. Germline CDR1 is MNHEY and CDR2 is SMNVEV (reference sequence). The CDR3 is CASSKHATGGVSEAFF. In DNA form, the CDR3 reads TGTGCCAGCAGTAAACATGCCACAGGGGGCGTTTCTGAAGCTTTCTTT.

This clonotype appeared a few times. The chain couples TRBV19 to TRBJ1-5; perhaps TRBD1 as D (5 bases). The CDR3 is made up of 14 amino acids. Per germline, CDR1 LNHDA and CDR2 SQIVND (reference sequence). The V end was cut by 0 bases, the J end by 5 bases, with 8 bases between. Here the CDR3 reads CASSIERGDQPQHF. The CDR3 DNA follows: TGTGCCAGTAGTATAGAGCGGGGGGATCAGCCCCAGCATTTT.

This clonotype was counted a single time. V usage is TRBV6-2 or TRBV6-3 and J usage is TRBJ1-1; D gene ambiguous. With 5 bases removed from V and 1 base from J, the gap between germline ends came to 14 bases. The CDR3 is 15 amino acids. Germline V gives CDR1 MNHEY, CDR2 SVGEGT. This CDR3 reads CASSEDEIGNTEAFF. The DNA of the CDR3 is TGTGCCAGCAGTGAGGACGAAATAGGGAACACTGAAGCTTTCTTT.

The rearrangement joins TRBV5-1 to TRBJ2-3, with D possibly TRBD1 on 5 matching bases. Germline V gene lookup returns CDR1 SGHRS and CDR2 YFSETQ. The CDR3 is 15 residues long. V lost 0 bases and J lost 1, with 9 bases in between. The CDR3 DNA sequence: TGCGCCAGCAGCTTGGCCAAGGGGTGCACAGATACGCAGTATTTT. Protein sequence: CASSLAKGCTDTQYF.

The genes are TRBV19 and TRBJ1-6; tentative D call: TRBD1 (6 bases). Trimming stripped 3 bases from V and 9 bases from J, with 12 bases between. Germline assignment: CDR1 LNHDA and CDR2 SQIVND (reference sequence). The length of the CDR3 is 14 residues. The CDR3 sequence is CASSIQGKRSPLHF. The DNA of the CDR3 is TGTGCCAGTAGTATCCAGGGGAAGCGTTCACCCCTCCACTTT.

This clonotype was counted only a few times. CDR3 in DNA: TGTGCCAGCAACGGAGTATGGGGGTATGGCTACACCTTC. It yields the protein CASNGVWGYGYTF. This rearrangement joins TRBV25-1 to TRBJ1-2; a weak D match, TRBD1 (5 bases). V was clipped by 7 bases and J by 5 bases, with 14 bases between them. This CDR3 region has 13 residues. The germline V gene encodes CDR1 MGHDK and CDR2 SYGVNS.